The 16 T cell receptor beta chains reported below all come from one sample, sequenced in a study of blood T cell repertoires in COVID-19. TCRdb's copy holds only in-frame clones and misses some; the assay was immunoSEQ multiplex PCR. The data show around 250,000 clones, roughly 89% seen once. Sequencing was done on a sample of peripheral blood. These receptors originate from a woman between 40 and 50 years old who had recovered from COVID-19.

The CDR3 loop reads CASSLDSNRGRWTEAFF. The CDR3 DNA follows: TGTGCCAGCAGCTTGGATAGCAACAGGGGGCGGTGGACTGAAGCTTTCTTT. The chain combines TRBV7-9 with TRBJ1-1, with TRBD1 identical over 9 bases. CDR3 length: 17 amino acids. Germline CDR1 SEHNR, CDR2 FQNEAQ (reference sequence). The V gene end was trimmed by 3 bases and the J gene end by 5 bases; junction bases not matched to a gene: 13.

The table lists this clone with a few counts. Here the CDR3 DNA reads TGTGCCAGCAGGTCAACTGGGGCCAACGTCCTGACTTTC. Translation: CASRSTGANVLTF. The V gene is TRBV28, the J gene TRBJ2-6; the D is unclear. The V end lost 6 bases, the J end lost 2 bases, and 5 bases lay between the germline ends. The CDR3 spans 13 residues. Germline-derived CDR1 and CDR2 are MDHEN and SYDVKM. The full variable domain, with the rest looked up from reference TRBV28 and TRBJ2-6, is DVKVTQSSRYLVKRTGEKVFLECVQDMDHENMFWYRQDPGLGLRLIYFSYDVKMKEKGDIPEGYSVSREKKERFSLILESASTNQTSMYLCASRSTGANVLTFGAGSRLTVL.

This chain links TRBV5-6 with TRBJ1-5; 8 bases are shared with TRBD1. Trimming took 4 bases from V and 2 from J; bases not matched to a gene: 5. CDR3 length: 15 residues. CDR1 and CDR2 (germline): SGHDT, YYEEEE. The CDR3 reads CASSVTGQGNQPQHF. The CDR3 bases are TGTGCCAGCAGCGTAACGGGACAGGGCAATCAGCCCCAGCATTTT.

This clone was found once. The rearrangement links TRBV10-3 to TRBJ1-2; unclear D gene. Germline CDR1 and CDR2: ENHRY and SYGVKD. This CDR3 has 14 amino acids. Trimming took 1 base from V and 3 from J, leaving 9 bases between them. This CDR3 is CAISEYREDYGYTF. The CDR3 nucleotides are TGTGCCATCAGTGAGTATAGAGAGGACTATGGCTACACCTTC.

The rearrangement joins TRBV30 to TRBJ2-3; 10 nucleotides match TRBD2. Germline assignment: CDR1 GTSNPN and CDR2 SVGIG (reference sequence). The CDR3 consists of 13 residues. V was clipped by 3 bases and J by 4 bases; unmatched bases: 1. The CDR3 sequence: CAWRLAGADTQYF. DNA for the CDR3: TGTGCCTGGAGGCTAGCGGGAGCAGATACGCAGTATTTT. Full variable domain (missing parts from reference TRBV30 and TRBJ2-3): SQTIHQWPATLVQPVGSPLSLECTVEGTSNPNLYWYRQAAGRGLQLLFYSVGIGQISSEVPQNLSASRPQDRQFILSSKKLLLSDSGFYLCAWRLAGADTQYFGPGTRLTVL.

This rearrangement joins TRBV19 to TRBJ1-1, with D unclear. Germline V gene sequence: CDR1 LNHDA, CDR2 SQIVND (reference sequence). The CDR3 runs 14 residues. With 4 bases removed from V and 7 bases from J, the gap between germline ends came to 16 bases. The CDR3 DNA is TGTGCCAGTAGTAGTTTGGGAGGGCCCGGTGAAGCTTTCTTT. Its protein product is CASSSLGGPGEAFF.

The J gene is TRBJ1-2, the V gene TRBV28, with 10 bases fitting TRBD1. The CDR3 spans 13 residues. CDR1 is MDHEN, CDR2 SYDVKM, per germline. Trimming removed 6 bases from V and 4 bases from J; junction bases left unmatched: 2. The DNA of the CDR3 is TGTGCCAGCAGGACAGGGGGCGGCTATGGCTACACCTTC. This gives the protein CASRTGGGYGYTF.

This chain links TRBV5-4 with TRBJ2-3, with D tentatively TRBD2 (6 bases). The CDR3 runs to 13 residues. V lost 7 bases and J 1 base, leaving 10 bases between the germline ends. CDR1 and CDR2 from the germline V gene are SGHNT and YYREEE (reference sequence). CDR3 sequence: CASSERGTDTQYF. In DNA form, the CDR3 reads TGTGCCAGCTCTGAGCGGGGCACAGATACGCAGTATTTT.

This chain links TRBV27 with TRBJ2-1; perhaps TRBD2 as D (6 bases). Trimming stripped 5 bases from V and 13 bases from J, with 15 bases between. This CDR3 spans 12 amino acids. The germline V gene has CDR1 MNHEY and CDR2 SMNVEV (reference sequence). CDR3 amino acids: CASSVGDSRQFF. DNA of the CDR3: TGTGCCAGCAGTGTGGGGGACTCACGCCAGTTCTTC.

The chain is built from TRBV4-3 and TRBJ2-1; a possible D gene is TRBD2 (5 bases). CDR1 and CDR2 (germline): LGHNA, YSLEER. V lost 4 bases and J lost 0, with 10 bases in between. This CDR3 has 15 residues. This CDR3 reads CASSPDLSSYNEQFF. As DNA, the CDR3 is TGCGCCAGCAGCCCGGACTTAAGCTCCTACAATGAGCAGTTCTTC.

The rearrangement joins TRBV15 to TRBJ2-1, with 8 bases fitting TRBD2. The V gene's germline CDR1 is LNHNV and CDR2 YYDKDF (reference sequence). The CDR3 is made up of 12 amino acids. The junction had 3 bases not matched to a gene; V was cut back by 8 bases and J by 6 bases. CDR3 sequence: CATLSGTNEQFF. As DNA, the CDR3 is TGTGCCACCCTTAGCGGGACCAATGAGCAGTTCTTC.

This sequence joins TRBV6-5 and TRBJ1-2; weak D call: TRBD1 (6 bases). There are 16 residues in the CDR3. Trimming removed 0 bases at V and 7 bases at J, with 18 bases between. Germline assignment: CDR1 MNHEY and CDR2 SVGAGI. The CDR3 nucleotides are TGTGCCAGCAGTTACTCGTCAGGGGCGAGGTCGGGTGGCTACACCTTC. Protein sequence: CASSYSSGARSGGYTF.

In DNA form, the CDR3 reads TGTGCCAGCGCCATCAGGGTCCCCTACAATGAGCAGTTCTTC. Its translation is CASAIRVPYNEQFF. The chain employs TRBV27 and TRBJ2-1; D may be TRBD1 (5 bases). The CDR3 extends over 14 amino acids. V lost 8 bases and J lost 2, with 13 bases in between. CDR1 is MNHEY and CDR2 is SMNVEV in the germline V gene (reference sequence).

The rearrangement uses TRBV19 and TRBJ1-2; tentative D call: TRBD1 (6 bases). Deletions cut 0 bases from V and 4 bases from J, with 15 bases between. The length of the CDR3 is 16 residues. Germline V lookup: CDR1 LNHDA, CDR2 SQIVND (reference sequence). This chain's CDR3 is CASSIDPGAPGYGYTF. DNA for the CDR3: TGTGCCAGTAGTATAGATCCAGGGGCCCCCGGCTATGGCTACACCTTC.

This clone showed up just once. As DNA, the CDR3 is TGTGCCACCTCGGACAGGGTCAATGAGCAGTTCTTC. Protein product: CATSDRVNEQFF. This chain connects TRBV6-5 to TRBJ2-1, with 8 nucleotides matching TRBD1. CDR1 and CDR2 from the germline V gene are MNHEY and SVGAGI. Trimming took 10 bases from V and 6 from J; bases not matched to a gene: 5. There are 12 residues in the CDR3.

The V and J genes are TRBV27 and TRBJ1-2; D gene uncertain. In germline, CDR1 is MNHEY, CDR2 SMNVEV (reference sequence). The ends were cut back, 5 bases at V and 8 bases at J, with 15 bases in the middle. The CDR3 loop spans 13 amino acids. The CDR3 bases are TGTGCCAGCAGTCACGCGGGCATCGGGGGCTACACCTTC. This sequence encodes CASSHAGIGGYTF.